This T cell receptor (beta chain) is drawn from a study of shared clonotypes between healthy human individuals. Study-wide results and caveats: Non-shared clonotypes displayed generation probabilities falling below those of clonotypes present in all four donors. The study generally estimated greater richness for naive than memory subsets.

CDR3 length: 15 residues. Germline values: CDR1 SGHTA, CDR2 FQGNSA. V shed 1 base, J shed 6 bases, and the junction held 6 bases outside the gene matches. On this clone itself: No antigen is known for it.

CD4+ cells yielded CD45RA+ naive and CD45RA-negative memory subsets. Every subset's genomic DNA went evenly onto several immunoSEQ plates. The repertoire was sequenced with immunoSEQ multiplex PCR; TCRdb's copy has only in-frame clones and lacks some. The sample contains around 2.3 million clones, approximately 96% of which appear only once. This chain links TRBV7-2 with TRBJ2-1; 7 bases agree with TRBD2. The source of this sequence is a man in his late teens or twenties in good health. The sequencing sample was made of naive CD4+ T cells sorted from blood. Regarding subset: CD45RA+ positively selected. CDR3 region: CASSLGREVFNEQFF. CDR3 nucleotide sequence: TGTGCCAGCAGCTTAGGCCGGGAGGTTTTCAATGAGCAGTTCTTC.